The sequence of this T cell receptor (beta chain) was determined in a study of beta chain features in type 1 diabetes. Study conclusions and caveats: Shorter TCRB CDR3s, moderately but significantly so, were found in Type 1 diabetes patients in all four CD4+ subsets.

What was sequenced were expressed TCRB transcripts, since all of the isolated RNA had been reverse transcribed. Samples of naive, central memory and regulatory T cells yielded a mean of about 3.5 million reads. Here immunoSEQ multiplex PCR was the method, and the copy in TCRdb shows in-frame clones only, minus some. The data show a few hundred thousand clones, with about 14% seen just once and approximately 0.016% held by the top ten. About this clone: What it recognizes is unknown.

Sequencing used naive CD4+ T cells from blood. The sequence was collected from a woman under 30 with type 1 diabetes.

The CDR3 region is CAWSVGGTGDYEQYF. For the CDR3, the DNA is TGTGCCTGGAGTGTAGGTGGGACAGGAGACTACGAGCAGTACTTC. The chain employs TRBV30 and TRBJ2-7; 8 bases line up with TRBD1. Unmatched junction bases numbered 7, after V lost 0 bases and J lost 3 bases. Germline V gene sequence: CDR1 GTSNPN, CDR2 SVGIG (reference sequence). The CDR3 is 15 residues long. The full variable domain, completed using reference TRBV30 and TRBJ2-7, is SQTIHQWPATLVQPVGSPLSLECTVEGTSNPNLYWYRQAAGRGLQLLFYSVGIGQISSEVPQNLSASRPQDRQFILSSKKLLLSDSGFYLCAWSVGGTGDYEQYFGPGTRLTVT.